The rows below give T cell receptor beta chains drawn from one sample of a study of cytotoxic CD8 clonotypes in ibrutinib-treated CLL. The data were produced by immunoSEQ multiplex PCR, yet TCRdb's version contains in-frame clones alone and is incomplete. The sample includes fewer than 400,000 clones, 60% to 80% of them seen just once. Source: PBMCs, taken after 36 months of ibrutinib treatment. Receptors were obtained from a human donor with chronic lymphocytic leukemia. The CDR3 runs from the conserved cysteine through the conserved F or W. A D gene is named only where the DNA matches it firmly.

v_gene: TRBV11-2; d_gene: TRBD2; j_gene: TRBJ2-7; CDR3aa: CASSSFRGVLAGDDYEQYF
v_gene: TRBV15; d_gene: -; j_gene: TRBJ2-7; CDR3aa: CATSRGPIYEQYF
v_gene: TRBV2; d_gene: -; j_gene: TRBJ1-1; CDR3aa: CASSLGEGRAFF
v_gene: TRBV7-6; d_gene: -; j_gene: TRBJ1-5; CDR3aa: CASSPRGGQPQHF
v_gene: TRBV2; d_gene: TRBD1; j_gene: TRBJ2-7; CDR3aa: CAIQTGQNYEQYF
v_gene: TRBV29-1; d_gene: -; j_gene: TRBJ2-5; CDR3aa: CSVAITGWQTQYF
v_gene: TRBV25-1; d_gene: -; j_gene: TRBJ2-7; CDR3aa: CASSERASSYEQYF
v_gene: TRBV29-1; d_gene: -; j_gene: TRBJ2-3; CDR3aa: CSAPGTNTDTQYF
v_gene: TRBV5-4; d_gene: -; j_gene: TRBJ2-3; CDR3aa: CASSLVGADTQYF
v_gene: TRBV2; d_gene: TRBD2; j_gene: TRBJ2-3; CDR3aa: CASSEGTSGTDTQYF
v_gene: TRBV9; d_gene: -; j_gene: TRBJ2-5; CDR3aa: CASSAAVGFRLETQYF
v_gene: TRBV13; d_gene: TRBD1; j_gene: TRBJ1-2; CDR3aa: CASSLDTGGTDGYTF
v_gene: TRBV15; d_gene: TRBD2; j_gene: TRBJ2-3; CDR3aa: CATQPTGRGDTQYF
v_gene: TRBV6-5; d_gene: -; j_gene: TRBJ1-6; CDR3aa: CASSYRQAYNSPLHF
v_gene: TRBV11-2; d_gene: -; j_gene: TRBJ2-7; CDR3aa: CASSYITYEQYF
v_gene: TRBV9; d_gene: TRBD2; j_gene: TRBJ2-3; CDR3aa: CASSGPGTSGSYTQYF
v_gene: TRBV28; d_gene: -; j_gene: TRBJ2-1; CDR3aa: CASSFPMMGNEQFF
v_gene: TRBV5-1; d_gene: -; j_gene: TRBJ2-5; CDR3aa: CASSLNSVVQETQYF
v_gene: TRBV5-1; d_gene: -; j_gene: TRBJ2-1; CDR3aa: CASRGLANNEQFF
v_gene: TRBV5-1; d_gene: -; j_gene: TRBJ2-5; CDR3aa: CASSFAEETQYF
v_gene: TRBV14; d_gene: -; j_gene: TRBJ2-1; CDR3aa: CASSLLRVPNEQFF
v_gene: TRBV28; d_gene: -; j_gene: TRBJ1-5; CDR3aa: CASSRPNPHSNQPQHF
v_gene: TRBV6-5; d_gene: -; j_gene: TRBJ2-7; CDR3aa: CASSYGAAEQYF
v_gene: TRBV4-1; d_gene: TRBD1; j_gene: TRBJ1-1; CDR3aa: CASSHADRVNTEAFF
v_gene: TRBV6-5; d_gene: -; j_gene: TRBJ1-6; CDR3aa: CASRRGGPSPLHF
v_gene: TRBV14; d_gene: TRBD2; j_gene: TRBJ2-1; CDR3aa: CASSQATSAYNEQFF
v_gene: TRBV19; d_gene: -; j_gene: TRBJ2-1; CDR3aa: CASSLTPSSYNEQFF
v_gene: TRBV9; d_gene: -; j_gene: TRBJ2-1; CDR3aa: CASSPQASLVPDEQFF
v_gene: TRBV6-5; d_gene: TRBD2; j_gene: TRBJ2-1; CDR3aa: CASSSGGSSYNEQFF
v_gene: TRBV9; d_gene: -; j_gene: TRBJ2-1; CDR3aa: CASSAYELNSYNEQFF
v_gene: TRBV25-1; d_gene: -; j_gene: TRBJ1-2; CDR3aa: CASSEYGATDGYTF